This T cell receptor beta chain was recovered during a study of blood T cell repertoires in COVID-19. Study information: There were acute and convalescent COVID-19 samples, and they came from the United States, Italy and Spain. Sources were T cells, B-cell-depleted T cells, or PBMCs; the material itself was cDNA or gDNA.

Assay: immunoSEQ multiplex PCR; the TCRdb copy retains only in-frame clones and omits some. The sample lists 89,000 or so clones, more than 80% occurring once. After removal of 0 bases from V and 12 bases from J, the junction contained 8 bases not matched to a gene. The CDR3 consists of 13 residues. Germline V CDR1 and CDR2: MDHEN, SYDVKM. The sequence came from a man aged 45 to 65 with COVID-19, enrolled during active disease. Sequencing was performed on peripheral blood. The rearrangement links TRBV28 to TRBJ2-7; 7 bases are shared with TRBD1. In nucleotides, the CDR3 is TGTGCCAGCAGTTTATGGACCCGACAGGGATGGTACTTC. Translation: CASSLWTRQGWYF.